This T cell receptor beta chain was recorded in a study of shared clonotypes between healthy human individuals. About the research overall: CD8 memory received one plate per donor, CD8 naive two, CD4 memory three and CD4 naive three. General study points: Clonotypes which were not shared had lower generation probabilities than clonotypes that all four donors shared.

CDR3 size: 12 residues. Trimming removed 4 bases from V and 0 bases from J, with 7 bases in between. From germline, CDR1 is SQVTM and CDR2 ANQGSEA. Clones were sequenced by immunoSEQ multiplex PCR, and TCRdb holds only the in-frame ones, with some missing. The table lists over a million clones, 95% to 99% of them singletons, with around 0.45% in the top ten. As regards this clone: Antigen unknown. This same CDR3 is encoded by further DNA sequences in the sample.

The sequence was obtained from a young man in good health. The sequencing sample was made of naive CD4+ T cells sorted from blood. Subset specified: CD45RA+ positively selected. This sequence joins TRBV29-1 and TRBJ2-7, with D tentatively TRBD2 (5 bases). CDR3 nucleotide sequence: TGCAGCGTTGGACGGGGCTCCTACGAGCAGTACTTC. It yields the protein CSVGRGSYEQYF.